This section outlines one T cell receptor (beta chain) sequence together with its context. Its specificity is not known. The CDR3 covers 14 residues. Germline CDR1 and CDR2: MDHEN and SYDVKM. The data originate from a study of shared clonotypes between healthy human individuals. The table came from immunoSEQ multiplex PCR; TCRdb's copy has only in-frame clones and leaves some out. The sample has 95,000 to 120,000 clones; about 71% are singletons. Findings and caveats of the study: Rarefaction gave evidence that sorted-subset sequencing remained incomplete despite large depth.

All participating donors were Caucasian adults from Nashville, Tennessee. Researchers reported that CD8 memory united CD45RO+ cells with CCR7-negative CD45RA+ TemRA cells. The chain has TRBV28 and TRBJ2-5; 12 nucleotides align to TRBD1. The DNA end is a closer match to TRBJ2-7, so the J assignment may be wrong. The receptor comes from a woman between 25 and 40 years old in good health. Sequencing was performed on memory CD8+ T cells sorted from blood. Subset denoted: CD45RO+ cells pooled with CCR7-negative TemRA cells. The CDR3 is CASSQGQGAAEQYF. CDR3 nucleotides: TGTGCCAGCAGTCAGGGACAGGGGGCAGCCGAGCAGTACTTC.